This T cell receptor (beta chain) was captured by sequencing in a study of CD8 T cells in Susac syndrome. cDNA came from approximately 0.5 to 1 ug RNA primed by random hexamers. Amplification of TCR beta CDR3 across 54 Vbeta and 13 Jbeta was performed with immunoSEQ multiplex PCR. TCRdb ran MiXCR on the immunoSEQ multiplex PCR reads and lists one entry per CDR3 protein. The sample lists roughly 110,000 distinct CDR3 sequences; around 92% were seen once. Study results and limitations: A relatively small number of individuals underwent TCR sequencing and HLA analysis.

The CDR3 has 14 residues. As to this clonotype: Its target is not known.

The TCR comes from a human donor in good health. V is TRBV21-1 and J is TRBJ1-1. TRBV21-1 is a known pseudogene. Sample: CD8+ T cells from PBMCs. In DNA, the CDR3 is TGTGCCAGCAGCAAAGACGAGGGGACCACTGAAGCTTTCTTT. Translated: CASSKDEGTTEAFF.